Presented here are 3 T cell receptor beta chains from one specimen sequenced in a study of cytomegalovirus exposure and HLA in healthy donors. TCRdb keeps only in-frame clones here, not all; method: immunoSEQ multiplex PCR. The profile covers more than 85,000 clones, with 85% to 95% appearing a single time and 0.89% taken by the ten largest. Sequencing was done on a sample of PBMCs. The source is a young woman in good health and CMV-seronegative.

This clone was detected only once. V gene TRBV7-9 combines with J gene TRBJ1-2; 9 bases match TRBD1. V shed 5 bases, J shed 2 bases, and the junction held 12 bases outside the gene matches. The germline V gene encodes CDR1 SEHNR and CDR2 FQNEAQ (reference sequence). The CDR3 runs 17 residues. CDR3 in amino acids: CASSHTGGTGSNYGYTF. Here the CDR3 DNA reads TGTGCCAGCAGCCACACCGGGGGGACAGGGTCAAACTATGGCTACACCTTC.

The V gene is TRBV6-1, the J gene TRBJ1-4; a weak D match, TRBD1 (5 bases). Looked up from germline, CDR1 is MNHNS and CDR2 is SASEGT. Trimming pared 2 bases from V and 8 bases from J, leaving 15 bases between. This CDR3 has 15 amino acids. In nucleotides, the CDR3 is TGTGCCAGCAGTGAAAATTGGGCGGGGGGAGAAAAACTGTTTTTT. Its translation is CASSENWAGGEKLFF.

The chain employs TRBV11-3 and TRBJ2-3; 9 bases are a match to TRBD2. CDR1 and CDR2 from the germline V gene are SGHNT and YENEEA. Unmatched junction bases numbered 5, after V lost 1 base and J lost 0 bases. The CDR3 has 17 amino acids. CDR3: CASSLGLAGSSTDTQYF. CDR3 nucleotides: TGTGCCAGCAGCTTAGGGCTAGCGGGGTCTAGCACAGATACGCAGTATTTT.